Given below is one TCR beta chain in context. Each TCR cDNA molecule bore a unique molecular identifier. In TCRdb, the 5' RACE reads were re-called with MiXCR into one record per CDR3 protein. This sample carries about 6,100 distinct CDR3 sequences, around 13% of them seen once, and the ten largest clones take approximately 17%. Noted time point: sample taken at primary tumor resection. Frozen PBMC, nontumor lung or tumor provided whole RNA, which was sequenced unsorted. This specimen belongs to a study of spatial heterogeneity in lung cancer. Study in general: Alpha-chain sequences were consistently detected in smaller numbers than beta-chain sequences. The library had UMIs, and each TCR and UMI pair averaged more than ten raw reads.

Germline V gene sequence: CDR1 SEHNR, CDR2 FQNEAQ (reference sequence). The CDR3 is 13 residues long. Trimming removed 3 bases at V and 1 base at J, with 6 bases between. This chain connects TRBV7-9 to TRBJ1-1, with D uncertain. The material was normal lung tissue next to the tumor, obtained at surgery. The TCR sequence derives from a male donor with early-stage non-small cell lung cancer. The CDR3 DNA is TGTGCCAGCAGCTTGGCCGGGAACACTGAAGCTTTCTTT. As protein: CASSLAGNTEAFF.